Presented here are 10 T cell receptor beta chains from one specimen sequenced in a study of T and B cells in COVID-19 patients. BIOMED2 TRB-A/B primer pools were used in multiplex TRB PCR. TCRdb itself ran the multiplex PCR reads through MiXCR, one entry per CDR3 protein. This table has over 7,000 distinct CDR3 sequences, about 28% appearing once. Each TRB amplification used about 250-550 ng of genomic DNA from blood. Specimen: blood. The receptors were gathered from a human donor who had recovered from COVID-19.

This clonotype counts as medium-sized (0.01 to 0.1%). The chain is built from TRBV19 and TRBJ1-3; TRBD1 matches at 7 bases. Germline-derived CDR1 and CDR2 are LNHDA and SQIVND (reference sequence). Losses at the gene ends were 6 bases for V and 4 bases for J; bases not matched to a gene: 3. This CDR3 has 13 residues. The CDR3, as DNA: TGTGCCAGTAGCGGGACAGCGGGAAACACCATATATTTT. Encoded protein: CASSGTAGNTIYF.

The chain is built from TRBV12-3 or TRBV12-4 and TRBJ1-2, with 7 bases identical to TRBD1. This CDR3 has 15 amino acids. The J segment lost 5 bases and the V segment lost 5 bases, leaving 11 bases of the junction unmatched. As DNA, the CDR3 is TGTGCCAGCAGTGGCCTGGGGGGCAGGGGGTATGGCTACACCTTC. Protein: CASSGLGGRGYGYTF.

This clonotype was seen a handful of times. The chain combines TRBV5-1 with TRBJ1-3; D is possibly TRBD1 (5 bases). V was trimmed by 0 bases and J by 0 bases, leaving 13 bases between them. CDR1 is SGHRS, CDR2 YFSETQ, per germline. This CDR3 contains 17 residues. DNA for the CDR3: TGCGCCAGCAGCTTGGGAATGGGGGTCGACTCTGGAAACACCATATATTTT. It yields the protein CASSLGMGVDSGNTIYF.

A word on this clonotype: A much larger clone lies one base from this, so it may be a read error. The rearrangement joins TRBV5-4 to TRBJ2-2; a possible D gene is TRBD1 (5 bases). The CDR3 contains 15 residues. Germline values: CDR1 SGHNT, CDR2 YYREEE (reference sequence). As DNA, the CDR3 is TGTGTCAGCAGCTTGAACCAGGGGAACACCGGGGAGCTGTTTTTT. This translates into CVSSLNQGNTGELFF.

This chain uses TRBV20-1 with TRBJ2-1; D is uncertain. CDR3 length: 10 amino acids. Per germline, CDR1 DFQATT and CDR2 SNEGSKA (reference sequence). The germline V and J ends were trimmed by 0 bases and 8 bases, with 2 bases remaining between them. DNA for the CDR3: TGCAGTGCTAGAGATGATGAGCAGTTCTTC. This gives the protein CSARDDEQFF.

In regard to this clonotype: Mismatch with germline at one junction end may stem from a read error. CDR3 protein: CARSFSKNIQYF. In DNA form, the CDR3 reads TGTGCCCGCAGTTTTTCCAAAAACATTCAGTACTTC. The chain combines TRBV6-8 with TRBJ2-4; no firm D call. The germline gives CDR1 MNHGY, CDR2 SAAAGT. This CDR3 region has 12 residues.

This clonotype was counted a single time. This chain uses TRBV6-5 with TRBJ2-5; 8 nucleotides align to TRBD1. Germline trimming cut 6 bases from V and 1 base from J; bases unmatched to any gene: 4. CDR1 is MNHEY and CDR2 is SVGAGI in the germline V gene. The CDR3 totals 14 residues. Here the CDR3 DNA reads TGTGCCAGCAGACAAACAGGGGGCCAAGAGACCCAGTACTTC. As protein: CASRQTGGQETQYF.

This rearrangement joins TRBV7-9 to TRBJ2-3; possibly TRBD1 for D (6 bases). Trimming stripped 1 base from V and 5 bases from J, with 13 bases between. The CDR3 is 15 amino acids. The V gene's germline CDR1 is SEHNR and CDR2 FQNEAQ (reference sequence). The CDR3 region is CASSLEGWTVDTQYF. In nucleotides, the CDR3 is TGTGCCAGCAGCTTAGAAGGTTGGACAGTAGATACGCAGTATTTT.

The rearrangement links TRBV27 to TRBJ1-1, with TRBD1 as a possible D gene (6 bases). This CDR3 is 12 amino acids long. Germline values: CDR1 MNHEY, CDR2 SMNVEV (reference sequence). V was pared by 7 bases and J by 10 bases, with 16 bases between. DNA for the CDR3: TGTGCCAGCATTGCTGCAGGGGCGGGAGCTTTCTTT. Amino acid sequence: CASIAAGAGAFF.

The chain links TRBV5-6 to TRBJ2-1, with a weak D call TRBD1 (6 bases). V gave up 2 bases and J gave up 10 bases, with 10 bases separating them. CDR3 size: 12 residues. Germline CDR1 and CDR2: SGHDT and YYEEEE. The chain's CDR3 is CASSLPRGEQFF. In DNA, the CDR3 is TGTGCCAGCAGCTTACCGAGGGGGGAGCAGTTCTTC.